A selection of T cell receptor beta chains follows, all from one sample in a study of multiple sclerosis patients with progressive multifocal leukoencephalopathy. Clones were read by immunoSEQ multiplex PCR, and TCRdb kept only the in-frame ones, dropping some. The sample lists over 25,000 clones, about 90% occurring once. The source material was PBMCs, sampled from a patient treated with natalizumab. The receptors were gathered from a human donor with multiple sclerosis. Each CDR3 is given with its conserved first and last residue. D genes are given only for firm matches. Size is stated for part of the rows, as once, few or many counts, or as a class when the clone is expanded.

size,D,V,J,DNA,CDR3
-,-,TRBV29-1,TRBJ1-1,TGCAGCGTAATGGGCAGATTGAACACTGAAGCTTTCTTT,CSVMGRLNTEAFF
-,TRBD2,TRBV11-2,TRBJ2-3,TGTGCCAGCAGCTTAGGGGCGGGAGCGGGGGATACGCAGTATTTT,CASSLGAGAGDTQYF
-,-,TRBV28,TRBJ1-2,TGTGCCAGCAGTTCGACCCTTACAGGGAACTATGGCTACACCTTC,CASSSTLTGNYGYTF
-,-,TRBV2,TRBJ2-2,TGTGCCAGCGGGGGCTGGGAAACCGGGGAGCTGTTTTTT,CASGGWETGELFF
few,-,TRBV18,TRBJ2-7,TGTGCCAGCTCACCTGTCAGTGGAGACGAGCAGTACTTC,CASSPVSGDEQYF
-,-,TRBV5-6,TRBJ1-2,TGTGCCAGCAGCTGGGGGGCCCGCGGGGAGGCAGGCTACACCTTC,CASSWGARGEAGYTF
-,TRBD1,TRBV6-1,TRBJ1-2,TGTGCCAGCAGTGCGGGACAGCCTTATGGCTACACCTTC,CASSAGQPYGYTF
-,-,TRBV7-9,TRBJ2-7,TGTGCCAGCTCCCCAGGGGTAATCGAGCAGTACTTC,CASSPGVIEQYF
-,-,TRBV29-1,TRBJ2-7,TGCAGCGTTAAGTGGTACAGGGTCCACGAGCAGTACTTC,CSVKWYRVHEQYF
-,-,TRBV6-5,TRBJ2-2,TGTGCCAGCAGCCTCCGAGTCACCGGGGAGCTGTTTTTT,CASSLRVTGELFF
-,-,TRBV29-1,TRBJ2-7,TGCAGCGTTGAAGTCGGCGCAAGCGAGCAGTACTTC,CSVEVGASEQYF
-,TRBD1,TRBV18,TRBJ1-1,TGTGCCAGCTCACCCGACAGGGAGGCCACTGAAGCTTTCTTT,CASSPDREATEAFF
-,-,TRBV29-1,TRBJ2-1,TGCAGCGGGGCTAGCGTCTCCTACAATGAGCAGTTCTTC,CSGASVSYNEQFF
-,-,TRBV6-1,TRBJ2-7,TGTGCCACGGCCTCGTCGACAGGACTATTCTACGAGCAGTACTTC,CATASSTGLFYEQYF
-,-,TRBV10-3,TRBJ2-3,TGTGCCACTTGGGACACCCTCGGAGATACGCAGTATTTT,CATWDTLGDTQYF
-,TRBD2,TRBV4-2,TRBJ2-7,TGTGCCAGCAGCACTAGCGTGTCGTACGAGCAGTACTTC,CASSTSVSYEQYF
few,TRBD1,TRBV10-1,TRBJ1-3,TGCGCCAGCAGCGACGACAGGGCCTCTGGAAACACCATATATTTT,CASSDDRASGNTIYF
-,TRBD1,TRBV19,TRBJ2-7,TGTGCCAGTAGTCCAAGGACAGGGGGGTCTTGGGAGCAGTACTTC,CASSPRTGGSWEQYF
-,-,TRBV30,TRBJ2-3,TGTGCCTGGAGTGTATACCCCGACAGCACAGATACGCAGTATTTT,CAWSVYPDSTDTQYF
-,-,TRBV28,TRBJ2-1,TGTGCCAGCAGCTCTGGACTGGACCGATACAATGAGCAGTTCTTC,CASSSGLDRYNEQFF
-,TRBD2,TRBV13,TRBJ2-2,TGTGCCAGCAGCTTAGGACTAGCGGGATACCTCGGGGAGCTGTTTTTT,CASSLGLAGYLGELFF
-,-,TRBV7-9,TRBJ2-6,TGTGCCAGCAGCTTAGCTGGGGCCAACGTCCTGACTTTC,CASSLAGANVLTF
-,-,TRBV28,TRBJ1-1,TGTGCCAGCGTCCCTGGGGCGTTGAACACTGAAGCTTTCTTT,CASVPGALNTEAFF
-,-,TRBV6-5,TRBJ2-1,TGTGCCAGCAGTACGGGGCCGAACAATGAGCAGTTCTTC,CASSTGPNNEQFF
-,-,TRBV30,TRBJ1-5,TGTGCCTGGAGGGGGGCGGGACACGGCAATCAGCCCCAGCATTTT,CAWRGAGHGNQPQHF
medium-sized,TRBD2,TRBV27,TRBJ2-1,TGTGCCAGCAGTTTCTTGGCTAGCGGGAACAATGAGCAGTTCTTC,CASSFLASGNNEQFF
-,TRBD2,TRBV30,TRBJ2-7,TGTGCCTGGGGGAGCGGGGGGAGCTCCTACGAGCAGTACTTC,CAWGSGGSSYEQYF
-,-,TRBV30,TRBJ1-5,TGTGCCTGGAGTACAGGTAGCAATCAGCCCCAGCATTTT,CAWSTGSNQPQHF
-,-,TRBV14,TRBJ2-1,TGTGCCAGCAGCCCCATAACTAGCTTCCCCCATGAGCAGTTCTTC,CASSPITSFPHEQFF
-,TRBD1,TRBV29-1,TRBJ2-7,TGCAGCGTCGGACAGGGGAGAGTCTACGAGCAGTACTTC,CSVGQGRVYEQYF
-,-,TRBV7-9,TRBJ1-5,TGTGCCAGCAGCTCGGTTGAAGGGAATCAGCCCCAGCATTTT,CASSSVEGNQPQHF
-,-,TRBV25-1,TRBJ2-1,TGTGCCAGCGGGACTGCCGCATACAATGAGCAGTTCTTC,CASGTAAYNEQFF
-,-,TRBV13,TRBJ1-2,TGTGCCAGCAGCTCCCCAGGGGCGCTTATATCTGGCTACACCTTC,CASSSPGALISGYTF
-,TRBD1,TRBV28,TRBJ1-1,TGTGCCAGCAGTTTATCCCTCGGACAGGGTGAAGCTTTCTTT,CASSLSLGQGEAFF